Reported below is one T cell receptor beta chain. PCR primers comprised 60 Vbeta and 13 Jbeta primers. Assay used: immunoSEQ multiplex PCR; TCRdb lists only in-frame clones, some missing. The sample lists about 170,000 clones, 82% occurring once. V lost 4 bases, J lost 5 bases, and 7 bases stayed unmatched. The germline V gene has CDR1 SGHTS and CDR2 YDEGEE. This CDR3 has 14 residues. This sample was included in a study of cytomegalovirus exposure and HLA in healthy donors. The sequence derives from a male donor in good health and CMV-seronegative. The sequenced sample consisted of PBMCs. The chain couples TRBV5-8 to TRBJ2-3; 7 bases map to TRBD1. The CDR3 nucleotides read TGTGCCAGCAGCCTCGGACAGGTAAAAGATACGCAGTATTTT. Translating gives CASSLGQVKDTQYF.